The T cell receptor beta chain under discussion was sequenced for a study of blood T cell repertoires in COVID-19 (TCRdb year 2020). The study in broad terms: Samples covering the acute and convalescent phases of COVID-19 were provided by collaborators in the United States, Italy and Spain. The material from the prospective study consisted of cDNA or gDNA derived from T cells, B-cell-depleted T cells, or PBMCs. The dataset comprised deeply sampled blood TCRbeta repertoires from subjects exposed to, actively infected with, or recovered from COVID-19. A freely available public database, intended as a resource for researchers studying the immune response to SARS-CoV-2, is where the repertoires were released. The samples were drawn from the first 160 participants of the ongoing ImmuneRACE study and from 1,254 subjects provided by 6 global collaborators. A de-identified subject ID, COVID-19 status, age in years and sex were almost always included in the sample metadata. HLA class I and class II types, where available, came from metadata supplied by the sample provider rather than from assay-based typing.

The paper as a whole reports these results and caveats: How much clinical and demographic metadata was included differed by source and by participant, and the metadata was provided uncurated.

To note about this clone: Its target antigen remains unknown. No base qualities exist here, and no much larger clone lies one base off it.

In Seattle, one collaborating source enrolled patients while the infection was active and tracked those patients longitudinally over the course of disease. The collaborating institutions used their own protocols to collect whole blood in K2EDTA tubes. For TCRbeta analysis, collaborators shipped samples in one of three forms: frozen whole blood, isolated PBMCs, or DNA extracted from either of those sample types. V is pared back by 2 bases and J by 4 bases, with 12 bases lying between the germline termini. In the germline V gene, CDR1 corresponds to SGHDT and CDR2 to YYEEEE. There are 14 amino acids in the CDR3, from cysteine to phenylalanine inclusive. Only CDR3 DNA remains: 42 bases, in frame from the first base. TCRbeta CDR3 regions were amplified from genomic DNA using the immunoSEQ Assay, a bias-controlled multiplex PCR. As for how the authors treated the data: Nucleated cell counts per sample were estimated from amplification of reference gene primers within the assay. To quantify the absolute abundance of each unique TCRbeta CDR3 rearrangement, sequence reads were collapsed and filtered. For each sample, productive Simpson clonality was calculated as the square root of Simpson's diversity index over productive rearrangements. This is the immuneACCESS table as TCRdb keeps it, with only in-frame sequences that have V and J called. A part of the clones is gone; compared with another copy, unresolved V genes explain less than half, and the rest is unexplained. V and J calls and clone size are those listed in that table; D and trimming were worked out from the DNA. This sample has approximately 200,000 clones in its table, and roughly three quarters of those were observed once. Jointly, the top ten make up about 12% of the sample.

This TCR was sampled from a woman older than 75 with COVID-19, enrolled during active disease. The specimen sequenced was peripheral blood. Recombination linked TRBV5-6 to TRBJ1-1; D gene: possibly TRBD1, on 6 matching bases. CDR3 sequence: CASSFFTGTTEAFF. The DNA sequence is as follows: TGTGCCAGCAGCTTTTTTACAGGGACCACTGAAGCTTTCTTT.